The 27 T cell receptor beta chains reported below all come from one sample, sequenced in a study of sequential checkpoint blockade in melanoma. Clones were read by immunoSEQ multiplex PCR, and TCRdb kept only the in-frame ones, dropping some. The sample records about 12,000 clones, roughly 83% being singletons. Documented treatment: randomized to nivolumab then ipilimumab (arm A) or the reverse (arm B). The sample in question was CD8+ T cells sorted from blood (inferred from file names), obtained from a patient given nivolumab and ipilimumab in sequence. These receptor sequences come from a human donor with melanoma.

The chain links TRBV7-6 to TRBJ1-2, with D possibly being TRBD1 (6 bases). Trimming took off 2 bases at V and 0 bases at J, with 10 bases between the two ends. Germline CDR1 is SGHVS and CDR2 is FNYEAQ. This CDR3 comprises 15 residues. The CDR3 protein is CASSLQDSPNYGYTF. In nucleotides, the CDR3 is TGTGCCAGCAGCTTACAGGACAGCCCTAACTATGGCTACACCTTC.

The chain links TRBV5-1 to TRBJ2-3; D remains ambiguous. The length of the CDR3 is 13 residues. Trimming took off 2 bases at V and 0 bases at J, with 4 bases between the two ends. Germline V gene lookup returns CDR1 SGHRS and CDR2 YFSETQ. CDR3 nucleotide sequence: TGCGCCAGCAGCTTCCTTAGCACAGATACGCAGTATTTT. Translated: CASSFLSTDTQYF. Full variable domain (outside the CDR3, taken from reference TRBV5-1 and TRBJ2-3): KAGVTQTPRYLIKTRGQQVTLSCSPISGHRSVSWYQQTPGQGLQFLFEYFSETQRNKGNFPGRFSGRQFSNSRSEMNVSTLELGDSALYLCASSFLSTDTQYFGPGTRLTVL.

The rearrangement joins TRBV4-1 to TRBJ2-1; 9 bases fit TRBD1. Germline assignment: CDR1 MGHRA and CDR2 YSYEKL. The CDR3 is made up of 15 amino acids. Trimming removed 1 base from V and 9 bases from J; junction bases left unmatched: 7. The CDR3 DNA follows: TGCGCCAGCAGCCAAGGGGGACAGGGAGTCATTGAGCAGTTCTTC. Protein: CASSQGGQGVIEQFF.

The CDR3 reads CASSTRPGTADTQYF. As DNA, the CDR3 is TGTGCCAGCAGCACCCGCCCCGGGACAGCAGATACGCAGTATTTT. V and J are TRBV9 and TRBJ2-3; 7 nucleotides agree with TRBD1. CDR1 and CDR2 (germline): SGDLS, YYNGEE. Trimming removed 4 bases from V and 4 bases from J; junction bases left unmatched: 9. The CDR3 length is 15 residues.

The genes are TRBV15 and TRBJ2-5; a weak D match, TRBD1 (5 bases). The CDR3 has 17 residues. The germline V gene encodes CDR1 LNHNV and CDR2 YYDKDF (reference sequence). Trimming pared 2 bases from V and 4 bases from J, leaving 20 bases between. DNA for the CDR3: TGTGCCACCAGCAGACACGACAGTCTTCTATTATTAGAGACCCAGTACTTC. Its protein product is CATSRHDSLLLLETQYF.

The genes are TRBV18 and TRBJ2-1; TRBD2 aligns across 7 bases. V trimming: 3 bases; J trimming: 8 bases; junction bases outside the gene matches: 10. From germline, CDR1 is KGHSH and CDR2 LQKENI. CDR3 length equals 15 residues. CDR3 protein: CASSPRGYPSYEQFF. In DNA form, the CDR3 reads TGTGCCAGCTCACCGCGGGGGTACCCCAGCTATGAGCAGTTCTTC.

This clone was picked up one time. The chain is built from TRBV27 and TRBJ1-5; 7 nucleotides align to TRBD1. CDR3 length equals 14 residues. J gave up 0 bases and V 6 bases, and 2 bases lay outside the gene matches. Looked up from germline, CDR1 is MNHEY and CDR2 is SMNVEV (reference sequence). CDR3 residues: CASRTGYSNQPQHF. The DNA for the CDR3 is TGTGCCAGCAGGACAGGGTATAGCAATCAGCCCCAGCATTTT.

The chain couples TRBV4-1 to TRBJ1-5, with TRBD1 matching 8 bases. The CDR3 is 15 residues long. Per the germline V gene, CDR1 is MGHRA and CDR2 is YSYEKL. After removal of 0 bases from V and 3 bases from J, the junction contained 1 base not matched to a gene. The CDR3 protein is CASSQETGDNQPQHF. CDR3 nucleotides: TGCGCCAGCAGCCAAGAGACAGGGGACAATCAGCCCCAGCATTTT.

For the CDR3, the DNA is TGTGCCTGGACCCCGACAGGGACGGCAGATACGCAGTATTTT. Amino acid sequence: CAWTPTGTADTQYF. J is TRBJ2-3 and V is TRBV30; 7 bases agree with TRBD1. The ends lost 4 bases at V and 4 bases at J; junction bases unmatched: 8. The CDR3 has 14 residues. The germline V gene encodes CDR1 GTSNPN and CDR2 SVGIG (reference sequence).

The chain employs TRBV5-1 and TRBJ2-7, with D perhaps TRBD2 (6 bases). The V end was cut by 4 bases, the J end by 2 bases, with 13 bases between. The CDR3 length is 14 residues. The germline CDR1 and CDR2 sequences are SGHRS and YFSETQ. In nucleotides, the CDR3 is TGCGCCAGCAGCCCCGGGACGGGAGCCTACGAGCAGTACTTC. The encoded protein is CASSPGTGAYEQYF.

The CDR3 spells CASSLTPPNTGELFF. The CDR3 DNA reads TGTGCCAGCAGCCTGACACCTCCGAACACCGGGGAGCTGTTTTTT. The chain has TRBV7-2 and TRBJ2-2; D not resolved. Germline V gene sequence: CDR1 SGHTA, CDR2 FQGNSA. This CDR3 is 15 amino acids long. The ends were cut back, 5 bases at V and 0 bases at J, with 10 bases in the middle.

V is TRBV4-3 and J is TRBJ2-5; weak D call: TRBD2 (6 bases). Germline V lookup: CDR1 LGHNA, CDR2 YSLEER. CDR3 size: 16 residues. Deletions cut 0 bases from V and 2 bases from J, with 13 bases between. CDR3: CASSQDGSGAQETQYF. CDR3 coding DNA: TGCGCCAGCAGCCAAGATGGGTCGGGAGCTCAAGAGACCCAGTACTTC.

V and J are TRBV6-5 and TRBJ1-1; TRBD1 might be the D (5 bases). Trimming cost V 6 bases and J 6 bases, with 20 bases left between them. The CDR3 covers 15 residues. CDR1 and CDR2 from the germline V gene are MNHEY and SVGAGI. The CDR3 loop reads CASRTLSGFLAEAFF. Here the CDR3 DNA reads TGTGCCAGCAGGACCTTATCAGGGTTTCTGGCTGAAGCTTTCTTT.

Within the sample, this clone is medium-sized (0.01 to 0.1%). The J gene is TRBJ1-2, the V gene TRBV28; D might be TRBD1 (6 bases). Trimming took 6 bases from V and 4 from J, leaving 12 bases between them. The germline gives CDR1 MDHEN, CDR2 SYDVKM. The CDR3 runs to 13 residues. This CDR3 is CASSPDRFYGYTF. CDR3 coding DNA: TGTGCCAGCAGCCCCGACAGGTTCTATGGCTACACCTTC.

This rearrangement joins TRBV4-3 to TRBJ1-3; a possible D gene is TRBD1 (5 bases). V lost 1 base and J 4 bases, leaving 14 bases between the germline ends. In germline, CDR1 is LGHNA, CDR2 YSLEER. The CDR3 spans 16 residues. This CDR3 reads CASSQASRAPGNTIYF. The CDR3, as DNA: TGCGCCAGCAGCCAAGCGTCCAGGGCGCCCGGAAACACCATATATTTT.

This CDR3 is CASTPRPGQGSDTQYF. The CDR3 DNA is TGTGCCAGCACCCCGAGACCGGGACAGGGTTCAGATACGCAGTATTTT. The chain links TRBV6-4 to TRBJ2-3; 9 positions match TRBD1. V lost 7 bases and J lost 4; bases outside the gene matches: 12. Per the germline V gene, CDR1 is MRHNA and CDR2 is SNTAGT. CDR3 size: 16 residues.

CDR3 in amino acids: CASSFSGGTVKNTGELFF. CDR3 nucleotide sequence: TGTGCCAGCAGTTTCAGCGGGGGTACGGTTAAGAACACCGGGGAGCTGTTTTTT. This chain links TRBV27 with TRBJ2-2; 8 bases map to TRBD2. This CDR3 comprises 18 residues. Trimming cost V 3 bases and J 1 base; bases outside gene matches: 10. Germline V gene data show CDR1 as MNHEY and CDR2 as SMNVEV (reference sequence).

V is TRBV7-9 and J is TRBJ2-1; 7 bases match TRBD1. V lost 2 bases, J lost 6 bases, and 7 bases stayed unmatched. From germline, CDR1 is SEHNR and CDR2 FQNEAQ (reference sequence). CDR3 length: 15 amino acids. CDR3 DNA: TGTGCCAGCAGCTTATTAGGGGGCCCCGGCAATGAGCAGTTCTTC. The encoded protein is CASSLLGGPGNEQFF.

The genes are TRBV9 and TRBJ2-7, with D perhaps matching TRBD1 (6 bases). This CDR3 comprises 14 residues. The germline CDR1 and CDR2 sequences are SGDLS and YYNGEE. Trimming left V 4 bases short and J 1 base short, with 12 bases between. The CDR3 DNA follows: TGTGCCAGCAGCACAACGGACAGTTCCTACGAGCAGTACTTC. Translating it yields CASSTTDSSYEQYF.

The V and J genes are TRBV5-4 and TRBJ2-5; 9 bases agree with TRBD2. CDR1 is SGHNT and CDR2 is YYREEE in the germline V gene (reference sequence). Losses at the gene ends were 0 bases for V and 3 bases for J; bases not matched to a gene: 9. The CDR3 has 17 residues. The CDR3 region has the DNA TGTGCCAGCAGCTTGGATGAGCGGGGGGCCCCCAAAGAGACCCAGTACTTC. Its protein is CASSLDERGAPKETQYF.

The genes are TRBV27 and TRBJ1-2; D uncertain. Trimming left V 5 bases short and J 5 bases short, with 18 bases between. The germline gives CDR1 MNHEY, CDR2 SMNVEV (reference sequence). The CDR3 length is 15 residues. The DNA of the CDR3 is TGTGCCAGCAGTACGCGAGGGTCCATGGGTTATGGCTACACCTTC. This codes for CASSTRGSMGYGYTF.

This clone has just a few counts. This chain connects TRBV16 to TRBJ1-2; D unclear. Germline CDR1 reads KGHSY; CDR2 reads FQNENV. CDR3 length equals 15 residues. The V end was cut by 0 bases, the J end by 1 base, with 9 bases between. In nucleotides, the CDR3 is TGTGCCAGCAGCCAATCAGGAGACGGTAACTATGGCTACACCTTC. This sequence encodes CASSQSGDGNYGYTF.

The rearrangement joins TRBV6-5 to TRBJ1-1; a possible D gene is TRBD1 (6 bases). The CDR3 is 15 residues long. Germline V gene sequence: CDR1 MNHEY, CDR2 SVGAGI. Trimming removed 0 bases at V and 0 bases at J, with 8 bases between. The CDR3 nucleotides read TGTGCCAGCAGTTACTCAACAGGGATGAACACTGAAGCTTTCTTT. Amino acid sequence: CASSYSTGMNTEAFF.

For the CDR3, the DNA is TGTGCCAGCAGCCTCCGACTAGTTGCCTACGAGCAGTACTTC. Translating gives CASSLRLVAYEQYF. The V and J genes are TRBV7-8 and TRBJ2-5, with D possibly being TRBD2 (6 bases). TRBJ2-7 matches the DNA end more closely, so the J call is doubtful. The CDR3 runs 14 residues. Germline lookup yields CDR1 SGHVS and CDR2 FQNEAQ.

The chain links TRBV27 to TRBJ2-7; 9 nucleotides line up with TRBD1. V lost 4 bases and J lost 7; bases outside the gene matches: 8. Germline V gives CDR1 MNHEY, CDR2 SMNVEV (reference sequence). This CDR3 is 14 amino acids long. CDR3 nucleotides: TGTGCCAGCAGTTCGCGGACAGGGGTAAGGGAGCAGTACTTC. Its protein is CASSSRTGVREQYF.

V and J are TRBV4-3 and TRBJ2-1; possible D gene TRBD2, 5 bases. Germline V gene sequence: CDR1 LGHNA, CDR2 YSLEER. The V and J ends lost 3 bases and 0 bases respectively, with 15 bases between them. This CDR3 is built from 17 residues. In nucleotides, the CDR3 is TGCGCCAGCAGCCAGGGCCCGGACTGGAGCTCCTACAATGAGCAGTTCTTC. It specifies CASSQGPDWSSYNEQFF.

J is TRBJ2-3 and V is TRBV5-1; D possibly corresponds to TRBD1 (6 bases). Germline V gene data show CDR1 as SGHRS and CDR2 as YFSETQ. V was shortened by 0 bases and J by 2 bases, with 13 bases between the two germline ends. The CDR3 runs to 16 residues. CDR3 nucleotides: TGCGCCAGCAGCTTGGGACAGGTTCAACCCACAGATACGCAGTATTTT. Translation gives CASSLGQVQPTDTQYF.